The rows below give T cell receptor beta chains drawn from one sample of a study of long-term antiretroviral therapy in people with HIV. Sequenced by immunoSEQ multiplex PCR; TCRdb stores in-frame clones only, minus some. The top ten clones hold nearly 8% of a sample with about 21,000 clones, roughly 80% of them seen once. The sample here was unsorted PBMCs, taken 0.9 years after starting antiretroviral therapy. The receptors originated from a man younger than 35 with HIV. The CDR3 runs from the conserved cysteine through the conserved F or W. The order of the fields is CDR3 protein, CDR3 DNA, D gene, clone size, J gene, V gene. A D gene is named only where the DNA matches it firmly. The listing skips clone size in some rows; elsewhere it reads once, few, many or a size class.

CASSRRLPSGGGGGYTF TGTGCCAGCAGCCGTAGGCTCCCGTCAGGCGGGGGCGGGGGCTACACCTTC NA once TRBJ1-2 TRBV28
CASSILGAQWGEAFF TGTGCCAGTAGTATTCTGGGGGCCCAATGGGGTGAAGCTTTCTTT NA once TRBJ1-1 TRBV19
CASSPTRGITGELFF TGTGCTAGCAGCCCAACGCGGGGAATCACCGGGGAGCTGTTTTTT NA NA TRBJ2-2 TRBV7-7
CASSVADQPQHF TGTGCCAGCAGCGTTGCAGATCAGCCCCAGCATTTT NA NA TRBJ1-5 TRBV7-9
CASSGTGGYGYTF TGTGCCAGCAGTGGGACAGGGGGTTATGGCTACACCTTC TRBD1 few TRBJ1-2 TRBV27
CASSEGWSDTQYF TGTGCCAGCAGCGAGGGGTGGTCAGATACGCAGTATTTT NA NA TRBJ2-3 TRBV4-2
CASSLTNRDSYGYTF TGTGCCAGCAGTTTAACAAACAGGGATTCCTATGGCTACACCTTC NA NA TRBJ1-2 TRBV27
CASSSRDSSNTGELFF TGTGCCAGCAGCTCCCGGGACAGCTCGAACACCGGGGAGCTGTTTTTT TRBD1 NA TRBJ2-2 TRBV7-9
CAIQVARGYSNQPQHF TGTGCCATTCAGGTCGCCAGGGGGTATAGCAATCAGCCCCAGCATTTT TRBD1 NA TRBJ1-5 TRBV19
CASSVEVNTEAFF TGTGCCAGCAGCGTAGAAGTGAACACTGAAGCTTTCTTT NA once TRBJ1-1 TRBV9
CASSLMTGTHSYNEQFF TGTGCCAGCTCACTAATGACCGGGACGCACTCCTACAATGAGCAGTTCTTC NA NA TRBJ2-1 TRBV18
CATSRTIRETQYF TGTGCCACCAGCAGAACAATCCGCGAGACCCAGTACTTC NA NA TRBJ2-5 TRBV15
CASSVVGTGITDTQYF TGTGCCAGCAGCGTAGTCGGAACTGGAATCACAGATACGCAGTATTTT NA once TRBJ2-3 TRBV9
CASSLGGAEDTQYF TGTGCCAGCAGTTTGGGGGGGGCGGAAGATACGCAGTATTTT NA NA TRBJ2-3 TRBV7-9
CASSWIGAAPSSSGELFF TGTGCCAGCAGCTGGATCGGGGCTGCGCCCTCAAGCTCCGGGGAGCTGTTTTTT NA NA TRBJ2-2 TRBV7-6
CASSPQGASEKLFF TGTGCCAGCAGTCCACAGGGGGCGAGTGAAAAACTGTTTTTT TRBD1 NA TRBJ1-4 TRBV6-5
CAISESGPFGGNEQFF TGTGCCATCAGTGAGTCAGGACCTTTCGGAGGGAATGAGCAGTTCTTC NA NA TRBJ2-1 TRBV10-3
CASMGVYNSPLHF TGTGCCAGTATGGGAGTCTATAATTCACCCCTCCACTTT NA NA TRBJ1-6 TRBV19
CASSARQLGRGGYTF TGTGCCAGCAGCGCCCGCCAGTTGGGGCGAGGGGGCTACACCTTC NA NA TRBJ1-2 TRBV27
CASSVGYLAGKPTDTQYF TGTGCCAGCAGCGTAGGGTATCTAGCGGGGAAACCCACAGATACGCAGTATTTT TRBD2 NA TRBJ2-3 TRBV9
CASSEGQNSGGGELFF TGTGCCAGCAGTGAAGGGCAGAATTCGGGCGGGGGGGAGCTGTTTTTT NA NA TRBJ2-2 TRBV2
CASSLGAYEQYF TGCGCCAGCAGCTTGGGAGCCTACGAGCAGTACTTC NA few TRBJ2-7 TRBV5-1
CSASGGEKLFF TGCAGTGCTAGTGGGGGTGAAAAACTGTTTTTT NA NA TRBJ1-4 TRBV20-1
CASSYRAGSTDTQYF TGTGCCAGCAGTTACAGGGCAGGGAGCACAGATACGCAGTATTTT NA NA TRBJ2-3 TRBV6-5
CASGRQPNSGYTF TGTGCCAGCGGGAGACAGCCTAACTCCGGCTACACCTTC NA NA TRBJ1-2 TRBV7-3
CASSLAGGAGQETQYF TGCGCCAGCAGCTTGGCAGGGGGCGCGGGTCAAGAGACCCAGTACTTC TRBD1 NA TRBJ2-5 TRBV5-1
CAISSRDSNTEAFF TGTGCCATCAGTTCCCGGGACAGTAACACTGAAGCTTTCTTT TRBD1 NA TRBJ1-1 TRBV10-3
CASSAGPFNRDTGGYTF TGTGCCAGCAGTGCCGGGCCTTTCAACCGGGACACAGGTGGCTACACCTTC NA NA TRBJ1-2 TRBV28
CASSQESNNVAEKLFF TGCGCCAGCAGCCAAGAAAGTAACAACGTGGCCGAAAAACTGTTTTTT NA NA TRBJ1-4 TRBV4-1
CASSLTFRAILRTDTQYF TGTGCCAGCAGCTTAACGTTTCGGGCGATTCTGCGCACAGATACGCAGTATTTT NA once TRBJ2-3 TRBV7-3
CASTGQAKYNSYGYTF TGTGCCAGTACCGGTCAGGCAAAGTATAACTCGTATGGCTACACCTTC NA few TRBJ1-2 TRBV19
CAWSEWGRNTEAFF TGTGCCTGGAGTGAGTGGGGAAGAAACACTGAAGCTTTCTTT NA once TRBJ1-1 TRBV30
CASSLRASEQYF TGCGCCAGCAGTCTCAGGGCGTCGGAGCAGTACTTC NA NA TRBJ2-7 TRBV10-2
CALPAPSGGYTF TGTGCCCTTCCGGCTCCTTCGGGTGGCTACACCTTC NA NA TRBJ1-2 TRBV30
CASSVVEGSYGYTF TGTGCCAGCAGCGTAGTTGAGGGTTCCTATGGCTACACCTTC NA NA TRBJ1-2 TRBV9
CASSITGGAYPGELFF TGTGCCAGCAGCATAACAGGGGGCGCTTACCCCGGGGAGCTGTTTTTT TRBD1 NA TRBJ2-2 TRBV28
CASSVTSGVADTQYF TGTGCCAGCAGCGTGACTAGCGGGGTGGCAGATACGCAGTATTTT TRBD2 NA TRBJ2-3 TRBV9
CATSREQGIRGYTF TGTGCCACCAGCAGAGAACAGGGCATTCGCGGCTACACCTTC NA once TRBJ1-2 TRBV15
CASRHEGANEKLFF TGTGCCAGCAGACACGAGGGGGCTAATGAAAAACTGTTTTTT NA NA TRBJ1-4 TRBV4-2
CASSAPGQGIHEQYF TGTGCCAGCAGCGCTCCGGGACAGGGGATCCACGAGCAGTACTTC TRBD1 once TRBJ2-7 TRBV7-6
CASSPQGAKTGNTIYF TGTGCCAGCAGCCCCCAAGGAGCAAAGACTGGAAACACCATATATTTT NA NA TRBJ1-3 TRBV5-4
CASSLVLSSTWAEAFF TGTGCCAGCAGCTTAGTGTTGTCGTCAACGTGGGCTGAAGCTTTCTTT NA NA TRBJ1-1 TRBV7-2
CASSPFDGTGGNTIYF TGTGCCAGCTCACCATTCGATGGGACAGGGGGAAACACCATATATTTT TRBD1 NA TRBJ1-3 TRBV18
CASSVEVSPGELFF TGTGCCAGCAGCGTAGAGGTTAGCCCCGGGGAGCTGTTTTTT NA NA TRBJ2-2 TRBV9
CASSPLLTETQYF TGTGCCAGCTCACCACTTCTAACAGAGACCCAGTACTTC NA NA TRBJ2-5 TRBV18
CASSLVGSNTEAFF TGCGCCAGCAGCTTGGTGGGATCGAACACTGAAGCTTTCTTT NA NA TRBJ1-1 TRBV5-1
CASSSRTGREETQYF TGCGCCAGCAGCTCCCGGACAGGGAGGGAAGAGACCCAGTACTTC NA NA TRBJ2-5 TRBV5-1
CAIRGGPGGYGYTF TGTGCCATACGGGGGGGGCCAGGGGGCTATGGCTACACCTTC TRBD1 NA TRBJ1-2 TRBV28
CASSFLSWGLGSNYGYTF TGTGCCAGCAGTTTCCTTTCTTGGGGTTTGGGGAGTAACTATGGCTACACCTTC NA NA TRBJ1-2 TRBV28
CASMRDPGNTIYF TGTGCCAGCATGCGGGACCCTGGAAACACCATATATTTT NA NA TRBJ1-3 TRBV6-4
CASSSGTGLSGANVLTF TGTGCCAGTAGCAGCGGGACAGGCCTCTCTGGGGCCAACGTCCTGACTTTC NA NA TRBJ2-6 TRBV19
CASSPPGETQYF TGTGCCAGCTCACCACCTGGAGAGACCCAGTACTTC NA NA TRBJ2-5 TRBV18
CASSQERTPPLHF TGCGCCAGCAGCCAAGAAAGAACTCCACCCCTCCACTTT NA NA TRBJ1-6 TRBV4-1
CASSSGSGGLNNSPLHF TGTGCCAGCAGCTCGGGTAGTGGGGGCCTCAATAATTCACCCCTCCACTTT NA NA TRBJ1-6 TRBV7-8
CASSSNRGGGYTF TGTGCCAGCAGCTCCAACAGGGGGGGTGGCTACACCTTC TRBD1 few TRBJ1-2 TRBV11-2
CASSLRGNTEAFF TGCGCCAGCAGCTTAAGGGGGAACACTGAAGCTTTCTTT NA NA TRBJ1-1 TRBV5-1
CASSDLAGANTGELFF TGTGCCAGCAGTGATCTAGCGGGGGCCAACACCGGGGAGCTGTTTTTT TRBD2 NA TRBJ2-2 TRBV6-1
CASSLARGSEKLFF TGTGCCAGCAGCTTAGCCCGGGGGAGCGAAAAACTGTTTTTT NA NA TRBJ1-4 TRBV7-9
CASSLSGLQEVQAFF TGTGCCAGCAGCCTCTCCGGTCTACAGGAAGTCCAAGCTTTCTTT NA NA TRBJ1-1 TRBV11-2
CASKLGFRPYGYTF TGTGCCAGCAAGCTAGGATTCCGCCCATATGGCTACACCTTC NA NA TRBJ1-2 TRBV6-1